Sequencing of this TCR beta chain was carried out in a study of T-cell memory formation after mild COVID-19. Study observations and caveats: Nothing confirmed that second-wave clones peaking on day 37 were specific for SARS-CoV-2. CD4+ clones that contracted lay mainly in CM and EM; CD8+ ones lay in EMRA. Contracting clones from day 15 to 85 had balanced CD4/CD8; later expanders favoured CD4+.

The CDR3 covers 14 residues. Germline CDR1 LGHDT, CDR2 YNNKEL (reference sequence). The ends were cut back, 4 bases at V and 2 bases at J, with 12 bases in the middle. In this sample, this clonotype turned up many times. Its antigen is not known. The TCR alpha and TCR beta cDNA libraries, bearing sample barcodes and UMIs, were generated by 5'RACE using constant-segment primers. TCRdb reanalysed the 5' RACE reads using MiXCR and keeps one entry per CDR3 protein. The data show around 13,000 distinct CDR3 sequences, with around 12% seen just once and 40% to 60% held by the top ten. The TCR comes from an adult woman who had mild COVID-19 (a few samples of this study predate the infection). Cell type and time point are not known. The sequencing sample was made of PBMCs or a T cell subset sorted from them (not recorded which). The chain combines TRBV3-1 with TRBJ2-7; D is tentatively TRBD1 or TRBD2 (5 bases each). This CDR3 is CASSRRDATYEQYF. The CDR3 bases are TGTGCCAGCAGCCGCCGGGACGCCACCTACGAGCAGTACTTC.